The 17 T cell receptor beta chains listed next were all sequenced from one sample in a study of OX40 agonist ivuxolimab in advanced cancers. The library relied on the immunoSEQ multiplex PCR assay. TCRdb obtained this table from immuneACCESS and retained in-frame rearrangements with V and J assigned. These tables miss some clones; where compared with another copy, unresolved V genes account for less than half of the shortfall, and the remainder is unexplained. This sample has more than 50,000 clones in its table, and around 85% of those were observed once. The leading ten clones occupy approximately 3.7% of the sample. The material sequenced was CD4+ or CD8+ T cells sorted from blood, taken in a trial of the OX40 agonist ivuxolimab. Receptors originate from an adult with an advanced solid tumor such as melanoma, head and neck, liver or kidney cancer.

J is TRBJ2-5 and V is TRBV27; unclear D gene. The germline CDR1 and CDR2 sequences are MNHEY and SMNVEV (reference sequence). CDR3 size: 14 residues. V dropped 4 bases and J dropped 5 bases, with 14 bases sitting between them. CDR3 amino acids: CASSSDGAWETQYF. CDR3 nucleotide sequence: TGTGCCAGCAGTTCGGACGGTGCCTGGGAGACCCAGTACTTC.

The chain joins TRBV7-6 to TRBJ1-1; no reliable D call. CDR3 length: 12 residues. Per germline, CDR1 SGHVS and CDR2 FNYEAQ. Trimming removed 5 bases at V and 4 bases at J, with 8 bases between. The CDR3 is CASSPGGTEAFF. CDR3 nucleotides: TGTGCCAGCAGCCCGGGCGGCACTGAAGCTTTCTTT.

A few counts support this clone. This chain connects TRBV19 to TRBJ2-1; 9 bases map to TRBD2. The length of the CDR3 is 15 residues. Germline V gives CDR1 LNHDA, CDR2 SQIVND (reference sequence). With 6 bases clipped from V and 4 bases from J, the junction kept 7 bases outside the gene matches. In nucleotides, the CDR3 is TGTGCCAGTAGCAGTAGCGGGAGAGGTTACAATGAGCAGTTCTTC. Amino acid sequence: CASSSSGRGYNEQFF.

CDR3 loop: CASSLGGFNQPQHF. The CDR3 DNA is TGCGCCAGCAGCTTAGGAGGGTTCAATCAGCCCCAGCATTTT. This chain uses TRBV5-1 with TRBJ1-5; unclear D gene. Germline V gene lookup returns CDR1 SGHRS and CDR2 YFSETQ. V was cut by 2 bases and J by 3 bases, with 9 bases left in between. This CDR3 has 14 amino acids.

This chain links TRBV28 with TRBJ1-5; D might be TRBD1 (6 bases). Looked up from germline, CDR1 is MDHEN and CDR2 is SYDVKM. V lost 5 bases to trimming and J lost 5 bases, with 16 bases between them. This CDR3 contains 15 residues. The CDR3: CASSPPTGIHQPQHF. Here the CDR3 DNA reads TGTGCCAGCAGTCCCCCGACAGGAATTCATCAGCCCCAGCATTTT.

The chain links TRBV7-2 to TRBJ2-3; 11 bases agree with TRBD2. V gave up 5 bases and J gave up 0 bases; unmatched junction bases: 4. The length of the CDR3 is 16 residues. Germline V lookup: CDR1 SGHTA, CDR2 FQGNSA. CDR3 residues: CASSPTSGGSTDTQYF. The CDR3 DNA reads TGTGCCAGCAGCCCAACTAGCGGGGGTAGCACAGATACGCAGTATTTT.

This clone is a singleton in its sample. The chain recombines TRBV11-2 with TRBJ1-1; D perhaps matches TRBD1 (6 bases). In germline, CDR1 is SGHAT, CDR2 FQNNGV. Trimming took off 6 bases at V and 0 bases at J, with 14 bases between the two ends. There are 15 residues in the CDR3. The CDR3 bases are TGTGCCAGCAGTTCGGACAGAAGCTTGAACACTGAAGCTTTCTTT. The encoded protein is CASSSDRSLNTEAFF. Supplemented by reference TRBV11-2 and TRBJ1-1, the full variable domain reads EAGVAQSPRYKIIEKRQSVAFWCNPISGHATLYWYQQILGQGPKLLIQFQNNGVVDDSQLPKDRFSAERLKGVDSTLKIQPAKLEDSAVYLCASSSDRSLNTEAFFGQGTRLTVV.

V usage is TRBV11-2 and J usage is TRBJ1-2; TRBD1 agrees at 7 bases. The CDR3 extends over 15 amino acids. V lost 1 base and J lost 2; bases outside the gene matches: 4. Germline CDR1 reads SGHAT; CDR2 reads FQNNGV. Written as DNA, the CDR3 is TGTGCCAGCAGCTTAGGCACAGGGGAGAACTATGGCTACACCTTC. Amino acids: CASSLGTGENYGYTF.

The CDR3 region is CASSLGYEQYF. CDR3 nucleotides: TGTGCCAGCAGCTTGGGGTACGAGCAGTACTTC. The rearrangement links TRBV5-6 to TRBJ2-7; D unclear. This CDR3 is 11 amino acids long. Deletions cut 0 bases from V and 4 bases from J, with 2 bases between. Germline loops: CDR1 SGHDT, CDR2 YYEEEE.

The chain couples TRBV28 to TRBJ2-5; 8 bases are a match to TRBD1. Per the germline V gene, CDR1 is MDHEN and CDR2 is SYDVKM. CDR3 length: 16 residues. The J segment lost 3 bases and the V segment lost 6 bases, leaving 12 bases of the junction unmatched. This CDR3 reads CASSSKRTGIEETQYF. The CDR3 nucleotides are TGTGCCAGCAGCTCTAAACGGACAGGGATCGAAGAGACCCAGTACTTC.

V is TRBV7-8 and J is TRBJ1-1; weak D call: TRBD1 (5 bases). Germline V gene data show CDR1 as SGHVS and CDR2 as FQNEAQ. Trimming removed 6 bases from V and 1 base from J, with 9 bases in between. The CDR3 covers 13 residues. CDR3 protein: CASSPDTNTEAFF. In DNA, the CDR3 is TGTGCCAGCAGTCCGGACACGAACACTGAAGCTTTCTTT.

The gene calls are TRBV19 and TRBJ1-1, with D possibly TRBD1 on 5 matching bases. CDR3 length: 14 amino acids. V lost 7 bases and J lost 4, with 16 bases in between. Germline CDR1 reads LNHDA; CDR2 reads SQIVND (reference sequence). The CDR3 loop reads CASTSGPGVTEAFF. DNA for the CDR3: TGTGCCAGTACCTCCGGACCGGGGGTCACTGAAGCTTTCTTT.

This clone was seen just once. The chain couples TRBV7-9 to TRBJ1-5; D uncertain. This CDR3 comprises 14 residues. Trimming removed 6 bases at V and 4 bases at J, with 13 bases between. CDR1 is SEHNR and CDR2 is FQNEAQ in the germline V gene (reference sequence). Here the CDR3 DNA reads TGTGCCAGCAGTTTTACAGAAACTAATCAGCCCCAGCATTTT. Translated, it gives CASSFTETNQPQHF.

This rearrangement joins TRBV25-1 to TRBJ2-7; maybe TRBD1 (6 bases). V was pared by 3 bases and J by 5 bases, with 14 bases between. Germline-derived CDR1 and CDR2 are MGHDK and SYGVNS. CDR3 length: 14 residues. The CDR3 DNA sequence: TGTGCCAGCAGTGACGGGACACCACGGGACGAGCAGTACTTC. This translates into CASSDGTPRDEQYF.

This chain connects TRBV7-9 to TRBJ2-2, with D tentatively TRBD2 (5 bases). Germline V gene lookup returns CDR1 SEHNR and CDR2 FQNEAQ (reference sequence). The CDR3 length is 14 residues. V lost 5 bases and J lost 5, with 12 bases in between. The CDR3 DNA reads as TGTGCCAGCAGCCGAAACGAGGGTACCGGGGAGCTGTTTTTT. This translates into CASSRNEGTGELFF.

The CDR3 nucleotides read TGTGCCAGCAGCTCCCGGGCCATCCAAGAGACCCAGTACTTC. Translation gives CASSSRAIQETQYF. The chain couples TRBV7-6 to TRBJ2-5; D remains unclear. The V gene's germline CDR1 is SGHVS and CDR2 FNYEAQ. CDR3 size: 14 residues. V lost 4 bases, J lost 1 base, and 10 bases lay in between.

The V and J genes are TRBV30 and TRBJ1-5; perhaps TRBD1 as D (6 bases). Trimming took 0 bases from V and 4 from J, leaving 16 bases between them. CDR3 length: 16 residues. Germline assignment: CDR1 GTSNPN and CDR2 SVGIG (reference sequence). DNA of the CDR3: TGTGCCTGGAGTGTAGGTCAGGGGATAGGAAATCAGCCCCAGCATTTT. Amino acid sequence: CAWSVGQGIGNQPQHF.